This T cell receptor beta chain derives from a study of blood T cell repertoires in COVID-19. The overall study: Acute and convalescent COVID-19 specimens originated in the United States, Italy and Spain.

Data came from immunoSEQ multiplex PCR; TCRdb stores just in-frame clones and leaves some out. The sample includes under 250,000 clones, around 84% of them seen just once. V lost 3 bases and J lost 1; bases outside the gene matches: 6. Per the germline V gene, CDR1 is DFQATT and CDR2 is SNEGSKA (reference sequence). CDR3 size: 14 residues. The sample taken for sequencing was peripheral blood. This receptor was obtained from a human donor in a cohort sampled during active COVID-19. The chain is built from TRBV20-1 and TRBJ2-7, with 7 bases matching TRBD2. The CDR3 reads CSASAGGSSYEQYF. CDR3 bases: TGCAGTGCTAGTGCGGGCGGGAGTTCCTACGAGCAGTACTTC.